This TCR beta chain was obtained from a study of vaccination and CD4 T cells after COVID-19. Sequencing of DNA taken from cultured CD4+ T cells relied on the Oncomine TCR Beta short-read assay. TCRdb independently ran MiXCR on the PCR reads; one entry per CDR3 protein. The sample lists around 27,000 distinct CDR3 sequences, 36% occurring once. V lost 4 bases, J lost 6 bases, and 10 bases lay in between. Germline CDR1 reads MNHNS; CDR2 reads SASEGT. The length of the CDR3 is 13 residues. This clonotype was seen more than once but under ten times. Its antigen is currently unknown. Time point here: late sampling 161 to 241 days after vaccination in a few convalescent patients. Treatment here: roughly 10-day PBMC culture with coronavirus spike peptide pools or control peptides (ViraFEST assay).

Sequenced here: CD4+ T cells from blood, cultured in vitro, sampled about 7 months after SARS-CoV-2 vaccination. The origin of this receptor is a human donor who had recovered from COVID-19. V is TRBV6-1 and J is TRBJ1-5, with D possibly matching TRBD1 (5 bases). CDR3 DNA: TGTGCCAGCAGTGGAAGGGGCGGTCAGCCCCAGCATTTT. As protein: CASSGRGGQPQHF.